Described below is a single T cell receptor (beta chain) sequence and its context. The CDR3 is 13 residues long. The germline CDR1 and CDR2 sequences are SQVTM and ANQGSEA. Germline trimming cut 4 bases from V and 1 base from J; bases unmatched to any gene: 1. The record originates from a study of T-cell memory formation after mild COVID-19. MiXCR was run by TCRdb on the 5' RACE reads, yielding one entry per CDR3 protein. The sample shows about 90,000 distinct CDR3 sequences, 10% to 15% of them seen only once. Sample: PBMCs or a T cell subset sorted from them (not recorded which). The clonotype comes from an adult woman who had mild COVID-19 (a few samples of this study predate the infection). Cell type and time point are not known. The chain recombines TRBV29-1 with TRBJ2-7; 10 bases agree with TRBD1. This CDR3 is CSVGQGASYEQYF. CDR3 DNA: TGCAGCGTTGGACAGGGGGCGTCCTACGAGCAGTACTTC.